This T cell receptor beta chain was captured in a study of blood T cell repertoires in COVID-19. Overall study: Material from acute and convalescent COVID-19 was sourced from the United States, Italy and Spain.

Assay: immunoSEQ multiplex PCR; the TCRdb copy retains only in-frame clones and omits some. The profile covers under 300,000 clones, with more than 70% appearing a single time and about 12% taken by the ten largest. The CDR3 contains 16 residues. V dropped 3 bases and J dropped 4 bases, with 16 bases sitting between them. Germline V gene lookup returns CDR1 MNHEY and CDR2 SMNVEV (reference sequence). The clonotype originates from a man aged 80 or over with acute or convalescent COVID-19. The sample comprised peripheral blood. This chain links TRBV27 with TRBJ2-1, with no clear D. CDR3 bases: TGTGCCAGCAGTTTTAGGATAGCAGCCACATACAATGAGCAGTTCTTC. It translates to CASSFRIAATYNEQFF.